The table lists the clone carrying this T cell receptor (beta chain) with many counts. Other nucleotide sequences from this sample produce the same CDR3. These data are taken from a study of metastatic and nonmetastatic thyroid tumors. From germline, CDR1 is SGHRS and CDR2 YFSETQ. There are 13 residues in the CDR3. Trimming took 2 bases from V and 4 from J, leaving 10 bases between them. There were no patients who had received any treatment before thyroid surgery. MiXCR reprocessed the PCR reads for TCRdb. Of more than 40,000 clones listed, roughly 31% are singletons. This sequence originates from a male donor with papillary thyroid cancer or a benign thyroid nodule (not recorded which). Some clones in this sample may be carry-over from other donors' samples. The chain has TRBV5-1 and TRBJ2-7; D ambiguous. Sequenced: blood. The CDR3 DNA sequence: TGCGCCAGCAGCTTAATTAGCCAGTACGAGCAGTACTTC. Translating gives CASSLISQYEQYF.